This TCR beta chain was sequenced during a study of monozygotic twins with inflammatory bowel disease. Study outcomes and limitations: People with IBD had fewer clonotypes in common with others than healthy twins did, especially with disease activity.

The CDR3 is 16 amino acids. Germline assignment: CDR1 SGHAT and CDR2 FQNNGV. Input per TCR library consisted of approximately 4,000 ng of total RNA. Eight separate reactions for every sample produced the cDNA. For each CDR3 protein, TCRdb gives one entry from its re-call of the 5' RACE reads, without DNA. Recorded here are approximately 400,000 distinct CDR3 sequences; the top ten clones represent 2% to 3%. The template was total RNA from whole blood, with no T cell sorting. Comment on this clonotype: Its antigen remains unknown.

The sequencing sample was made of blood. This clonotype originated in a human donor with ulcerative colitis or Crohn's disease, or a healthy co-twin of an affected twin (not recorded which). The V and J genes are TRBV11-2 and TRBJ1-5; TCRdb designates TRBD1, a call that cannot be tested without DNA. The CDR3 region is CASSPGRGAGNQPQHF.